A single sample is the source of the 15 T cell receptor beta chains below, sequenced in a study of blood T cell repertoires in COVID-19. TCRdb's copy holds only in-frame clones and misses some; the assay was immunoSEQ multiplex PCR. The sample contains some 100,000 clones, about 86% of which appear only once. Input material: peripheral blood. The receptor set was obtained from a woman between 65 and 79 years old with acute or convalescent COVID-19.

The chain uses TRBV10-2 and TRBJ1-2, with 9 bases that match TRBD1. Germline CDR1 and CDR2: WSHSY and SAAADI. The ends lost 8 bases at V and 8 bases at J; junction bases unmatched: 9. This CDR3 has 13 amino acids. DNA of the CDR3: TGCGCCAGCCTAGGCGGGACAGGGAGCGGCTACACCTTC. It translates to CASLGGTGSGYTF.

This chain joins TRBV14 and TRBJ2-1, with 7 positions matching TRBD2. Germline CDR1 SGHDN, CDR2 FVKESK. V shed 0 bases, J shed 10 bases, and the junction held 3 bases outside the gene matches. The CDR3 has 13 amino acids. Here the CDR3 DNA reads TGTGCCAGCAGCCAAGATTTCGGGGGGGAGCAGTTCTTC. It translates to CASSQDFGGEQFF.

The chain links TRBV30 to TRBJ2-5, with TRBD2 as a possible D gene (6 bases). There are 14 residues in the CDR3. V was shortened by 3 bases and J by 2 bases, with 13 bases between the two germline ends. Germline CDR1 GTSNPN, CDR2 SVGIG (reference sequence). The CDR3 sequence: CAWRTWEVQETQYF. CDR3 coding DNA: TGTGCCTGGAGGACTTGGGAGGTACAAGAGACCCAGTACTTC. The full variable domain, in which reference TRBV30 and TRBJ2-5 provide the parts outside the CDR3, is SQTIHQWPATLVQPVGSPLSLECTVEGTSNPNLYWYRQAAGRGLQLLFYSVGIGQISSEVPQNLSASRPQDRQFILSSKKLLLSDSGFYLCAWRTWEVQETQYFGPGTRLLVL.

The chain couples TRBV9 to TRBJ2-2; TRBD2 matches at 14 bases. The CDR3 is 18 residues long. After removal of 0 bases from V and 1 base from J, the junction contained 2 bases not matched to a gene. Per the germline V gene, CDR1 is SGDLS and CDR2 is YYNGEE. This CDR3 is CASSVDGTSGGNTGELFF. CDR3 nucleotide sequence: TGTGCCAGCAGCGTAGACGGGACTAGCGGGGGGAACACCGGGGAGCTGTTTTTT.

This chain joins TRBV19 and TRBJ1-4; 9 nucleotides align to TRBD1. Germline values: CDR1 LNHDA, CDR2 SQIVND (reference sequence). The V and J ends lost 5 bases and 6 bases, in that order; junction bases with no gene match: 1. There are 13 residues in the CDR3. The CDR3 reads CASSWTGDEKLFF. The CDR3 bases are TGTGCCAGTAGTTGGACAGGGGATGAAAAACTGTTTTTT.

The chain links TRBV10-2 to TRBJ2-3, with no clear D. This CDR3 has 12 amino acids. CDR1 and CDR2 (germline): WSHSY, SAAADI. Trimming pared 2 bases from V and 5 bases from J, leaving 5 bases between. CDR3: CASSENKDTQYF. CDR3 nucleotides: TGCGCCAGCAGTGAGAACAAAGATACGCAGTATTTT.

CDR3 region: CASSSLSGDYNEQFF. The CDR3 region has the DNA TGTGCCAGCAGTTCCCTTAGCGGGGACTACAATGAGCAGTTCTTC. The chain couples TRBV6-2 or TRBV6-3 to TRBJ2-1; TRBD2 matches 8 bases. The germline CDR1 and CDR2 sequences are MNHEY and SVGEGT. The CDR3 extends over 15 amino acids. The V gene end was trimmed by 4 bases and the J gene end by 3 bases; junction bases not matched to a gene: 5.

The rearrangement uses TRBV18 and TRBJ1-1; 7 bases agree with TRBD1. J gave up 2 bases and V 0 bases, and 3 bases lay outside the gene matches. This CDR3 region has 15 residues. The germline gives CDR1 KGHSH, CDR2 LQKENI. This chain's CDR3 is CASSPPGQRNTEAFF. CDR3 DNA sequence: TGTGCCAGCTCACCACCGGGACAGCGAAACACTGAAGCTTTCTTT.

The V call is TRBV3-1 (or the pseudogene TRBV3-2), the J call TRBJ2-3; no definite D call. Trimming removed 5 bases at V and 4 bases at J, with 7 bases between. The CDR3 has 12 amino acids. Looked up from germline, CDR1 is LGHDT and CDR2 is YNNKEL (reference sequence). This CDR3 reads CASSLQADTQYF. CDR3 coding DNA: TGTGCCAGCAGCTTACAAGCAGATACGCAGTATTTT.

This clone has just one count. J is TRBJ2-7 and V is TRBV27, with TRBD1 matching over 8 bases. This CDR3 has 15 residues. Germline assignment: CDR1 MNHEY and CDR2 SMNVEV (reference sequence). Trimming removed 3 bases from V and 2 bases from J; junction bases left unmatched: 6. CDR3 in amino acids: CASSLWQGATYEQYF. The CDR3 bases are TGTGCCAGCAGTTTGTGGCAGGGGGCGACCTACGAGCAGTACTTC.

This chain connects TRBV19 to TRBJ2-7; TRBD1 matches 9 bases. The CDR3 length is 15 residues. Germline-derived CDR1 and CDR2 are LNHDA and SQIVND (reference sequence). The V and J ends lost 7 bases and 3 bases, in that order; junction bases with no gene match: 10. The CDR3 DNA sequence: TGTGCCAGTACCCCACAGGGGGCGGGGGTCTACGAGCAGTACTTC. This encodes CASTPQGAGVYEQYF.

The J gene is TRBJ2-5, the V gene TRBV5-4; D perhaps matches TRBD1 (6 bases). The germline gives CDR1 SGHNT, CDR2 YYREEE (reference sequence). V lost 4 bases and J 1 base, leaving 11 bases between the germline ends. The CDR3 consists of 14 residues. CDR3 sequence reads: CASSHTGPQETQYF. CDR3 nucleotides: TGTGCCAGCAGCCATACAGGGCCCCAAGAGACCCAGTACTTC.

V usage is TRBV20-1 and J usage is TRBJ2-1; weak D call: TRBD2 (6 bases). Germline V CDR1 and CDR2: DFQATT, SNEGSKA (reference sequence). The CDR3 length is 12 residues. Trimming cost V 3 bases and J 15 bases, with 18 bases left between them. In DNA form, the CDR3 reads TGCAGTGCTAGTCGTTCCGGGGACTTTAGGTTCTTC. Translation: CSASRSGDFRFF.

This chain connects TRBV5-1 to TRBJ1-1, with TRBD1 as a possible D gene (5 bases). The V gene lost 1 base and the J gene lost 2 bases, with 12 bases spanning the gap. CDR3 length equals 15 residues. CDR1 SGHRS and CDR2 YFSETQ come from the germline V gene. The CDR3 here is CASSLWSGSNTEAFF. CDR3 nucleotide sequence: TGCGCCAGCAGCTTGTGGTCAGGGTCTAACACTGAAGCTTTCTTT.

J is TRBJ1-3 and V is TRBV9; weak D call: TRBD1 (5 bases). The germline gives CDR1 SGDLS, CDR2 YYNGEE. The V and J ends lost 0 bases and 0 bases respectively, with 10 bases between them. The CDR3 runs 16 residues. CDR3 in amino acids: CASSVDQGSSGNTIYF. CDR3 in DNA: TGTGCCAGCAGCGTAGATCAGGGTAGCTCTGGAAACACCATATATTTT. The whole variable domain, remainder taken from reference TRBV9 and TRBJ1-3, is DSGVTQTPKHLITATGQRVTLRCSPRSGDLSVYWYQQSLDQGLQFLIQYYNGEERAKGNILERFSAQQFPDLHSELNLSSLELGDSALYFCASSVDQGSSGNTIYFGEGSWLTVV.